Each of the 18 T cell receptor beta chains below was sequenced from the same sample in a study of metastatic and nonmetastatic thyroid tumors. MiXCR was used by TCRdb to re-call the PCR reads. The table has about 18,000 clones, roughly 27% seen once. Patients had received no treatment of any kind before thyroid surgery. The sample taken for sequencing was tumor tissue. All receptors derive from a male donor with papillary thyroid cancer or a benign thyroid nodule (not recorded which). Some clones in this sample may be carry-over from other donors' samples.

At least ten counts were recorded for this clone. This chain links TRBV14 with TRBJ2-3; D remains unclear. Germline V gives CDR1 SGHDN, CDR2 FVKESK. This CDR3 spans 13 amino acids. V was shortened by 0 bases and J by 8 bases, with 9 bases between the two germline ends. For the CDR3, the DNA is TGTGCCAGCAGCCAAGATAGCACCAGTACGCAGTATTTT. This translates into CASSQDSTSTQYF.

This clone is deemed medium-sized. This sequence joins TRBV5-1 and TRBJ2-7; the match to TRBD1 covers 10 bases. After removal of 3 bases from V and 4 bases from J, the junction contained 7 bases not matched to a gene. Germline lookup yields CDR1 SGHRS and CDR2 YFSETQ. The CDR3 runs 15 residues. This chain's CDR3 is CASSSSRDRGYEQYF. CDR3 coding DNA: TGCGCCAGCAGCTCGTCTAGGGACAGGGGTTACGAGCAGTACTTC.

This clone was recorded at least ten times. The V call is TRBV20-1, the J call TRBJ2-5, with a possible D match to TRBD1 (6 bases). The CDR3 loop spans 13 amino acids. Trimming removed 5 bases at V and 4 bases at J, with 14 bases between. CDR1 is DFQATT, CDR2 SNEGSKA, per germline (reference sequence). CDR3 bases: TGCAGTGCTCTACAGGGCTTTCGAGAGACCCAGTACTTC. It encodes CSALQGFRETQYF.

The sample holds a few counts of this clone. V gene TRBV10-3 combines with J gene TRBJ1-5, with D perhaps TRBD1 (5 bases). V was pared by 0 bases and J by 3 bases, with 12 bases between. This CDR3 contains 16 residues. CDR1 ENHRY and CDR2 SYGVKD come from the germline V gene. CDR3 sequence (DNA): TGTGCCATCAGTGAGTCCCAGGGTGGTATCAATCAGCCCCAGCATTTT. Translation gives CAISESQGGINQPQHF.

Of note for this clone: This could be a read error, since a much larger clone is one nucleotide away. The chain uses TRBV4-2 and TRBJ1-1, with D unclear. The CDR3 extends over 17 amino acids. Per germline, CDR1 LGHNA and CDR2 YNFKEQ. V dropped 2 bases and J dropped 4 bases, with 20 bases sitting between them. The CDR3 nucleotides read TGTGCCAGCAGCCAATGGGCTACCGGTCCTATGAGCACTGAAGCTTTCTTT. Its translation is CASSQWATGPMSTEAFF.

This clone was recorded many times. A single base separates this from a much larger clone, so it may be a read error. The identical CDR3 is also encoded by other nucleotide sequences in the sample. V gene TRBV5-1 combines with J gene TRBJ2-7, with 11 bases lining up with TRBD1. After removal of 5 bases from V and 7 bases from J, the junction contained 5 bases not matched to a gene. Per germline, CDR1 SGHRS and CDR2 YFSETQ. The CDR3 totals 13 residues. CDR3: CASRRTGGTEQYF. DNA for the CDR3: TGCGCCAGCAGACGGACAGGGGGCACTGAGCAGTACTTC.

This clone was picked up many times. The chain carries TRBV12-3 or TRBV12-4 and TRBJ2-1; 16 nucleotides match TRBD2. The CDR3 sequence is 18 residues long. The trim removed 2 bases at V and 7 bases at J, leaving 8 bases unmatched. The CDR3 DNA follows: TGTGCCAGCAGTTTATTTTCGTCGGGACTAGCGGGAGGGAATGAGCAGTTCTTC. Translation: CASSLFSSGLAGGNEQFF.

In this sample, this clone turned up a few times. The J gene is TRBJ2-1, the V gene TRBV5-1; possible D gene TRBD1, 6 bases. The CDR3 has 14 amino acids. Per the germline V gene, CDR1 is SGHRS and CDR2 is YFSETQ. Trimming removed 0 bases at V and 7 bases at J, with 11 bases between. Here the CDR3 reads CASSLGSGVNEQFF. The CDR3 nucleotides are TGCGCCAGCAGCTTGGGGTCAGGGGTAAATGAGCAGTTCTTC.

The chain employs TRBV4-1 and TRBJ2-3; D is ambiguous. V was cut by 3 bases and J by 3 bases, with 7 bases left in between. Per the germline V gene, CDR1 is MGHRA and CDR2 is YSYEKL. The CDR3 has 13 amino acids. This CDR3 is CASSHPLTDTQYF. DNA for the CDR3: TGCGCCAGCAGCCATCCCCTGACAGATACGCAGTATTTT.

This clone has ten or more counts. V is TRBV24-1 and J is TRBJ2-1; 7 bases line up with TRBD2. After removal of 4 bases from V and 5 bases from J, the junction contained 7 bases not matched to a gene. CDR1 and CDR2 from the germline V gene are KGHDR and SFDVKD. The length of the CDR3 is 15 residues. The CDR3: CATSEAWAGDNEQFF. The CDR3, as DNA: TGTGCCACCAGTGAGGCATGGGCGGGGGACAATGAGCAGTTCTTC.

This clone was seen a few times. The chain uses TRBV5-1 and TRBJ2-7, with 10 bases that match TRBD1. CDR3 length equals 15 residues. V shed 0 bases and J 6 bases; nucleotides not matched to a gene: 6. Germline assignment: CDR1 SGHRS and CDR2 YFSETQ. CDR3 residues: CASSLEGQGFGEQYF. In DNA form, the CDR3 reads TGCGCCAGCAGCTTGGAGGGACAGGGGTTCGGCGAGCAGTACTTC.

This clone appeared a few times. The J gene is TRBJ2-3, the V gene TRBV28, with TRBD1 as a possible D gene (5 bases). V lost 3 bases and J lost 5, with 12 bases in between. Germline CDR1 and CDR2: MDHEN and SYDVKM. The CDR3 extends over 14 amino acids. CDR3 region: CASSFRNQGDTQYF. The DNA of the CDR3 is TGTGCCAGCAGTTTTCGTAACCAGGGAGATACGCAGTATTTT.

This clone was observed many times. The V and J genes are TRBV2 and TRBJ2-3, with 10 bases matching TRBD2. V shed 7 bases and J 1 base; nucleotides not matched to a gene: 8. This CDR3 is built from 16 residues. CDR1 is SNHLY and CDR2 is FYNNEI in the germline V gene. CDR3 bases: TGTGCCAGCACCGGACGAAGCGGGGGGGGCACAGATACGCAGTATTTT. It encodes CASTGRSGGGTDTQYF.

This clone was seen ten or more times. The chain has TRBV5-6 and TRBJ2-1; the D gene could be TRBD1 or TRBD2 (5 bases each). The V and J ends lost 6 bases and 10 bases respectively, with 11 bases between them. CDR1 SGHDT and CDR2 YYEEEE come from the germline V gene. The CDR3 spans 11 residues. The CDR3 loop is CASKGPGEQFF. The CDR3 DNA is TGTGCCAGCAAGGGGCCGGGGGAGCAGTTCTTC.

The chain combines TRBV7-2 with TRBJ2-1; TRBD2 is a possible D gene (6 bases). From germline, CDR1 is SGHTA and CDR2 FQGNSA. This CDR3 contains 11 residues. Trimming removed 4 bases at V and 9 bases at J, with 7 bases between. The CDR3 coding sequence is TGTGCCAGCAGCTCGGGGGTTGAGCAGTTCTTC. It codes for CASSSGVEQFF.

The chain has TRBV27 and TRBJ2-7; 11 positions match TRBD2. V lost 5 bases to trimming and J lost 7 bases; unmatched junction nucleotides: 10. This CDR3 is 15 amino acids long. CDR1 and CDR2 from the germline V gene are MNHEY and SMNVEV (reference sequence). CDR3 DNA: TGTGCCAGCAGTGGTTTAGCGGGAGGGCCTGAAGAGCAGTACTTC. Its protein product is CASSGLAGGPEEQYF.

In this sample, this clone turned up a few times. V is TRBV28 and J is TRBJ2-1; D is undetermined. CDR1 and CDR2 (germline): MDHEN, SYDVKM. The length of the CDR3 is 14 residues. The V gene lost 5 bases and the J gene lost 6 bases, with 14 bases spanning the gap. The CDR3 sequence: CASSPQRLFNEQFF. In nucleotides, the CDR3 is TGTGCCAGCAGTCCGCAGAGACTTTTCAATGAGCAGTTCTTC. Complete variable domain (other parts from reference TRBV28 and TRBJ2-1): DVKVTQSSRYLVKRTGEKVFLECVQDMDHENMFWYRQDPGLGLRLIYFSYDVKMKEKGDIPEGYSVSREKKERFSLILESASTNQTSMYLCASSPQRLFNEQFFGPGTRLTVL.

This chain joins TRBV14 and TRBJ2-1; possible D gene TRBD1, 5 bases. Trimming removed 0 bases at V and 0 bases at J, with 12 bases between. The CDR3 extends over 17 amino acids. Germline V gene lookup returns CDR1 SGHDN and CDR2 FVKESK. The CDR3 DNA sequence: TGTGCCAGCAGCCAAGAGAAAGGGGTGGGCTCCTACAATGAGCAGTTCTTC. Protein product: CASSQEKGVGSYNEQFF.